A single sample is the source of the 15 T cell receptor beta chains below, sequenced in a study of blood T cells in healthy people across ages. Through a sample-barcoded 5' primer and a J-beta primer mix, a second PCR was run for roughly 7 to 12 cycles. One entry per CDR3 protein results from TCRdb running MiXCR on the 5' RACE reads. The repertoire holds 1.5 million to 2 million distinct CDR3 sequences, less than 50% seen once, with over 2% in the top ten. Material: blood. Every receptor here comes from a woman aged 40 to 50 in good health.

This clonotype was observed once. The chain uses TRBV12-3 or TRBV12-4 and TRBJ1-4; weak D call: TRBD1 (5 bases). V was clipped by 5 bases and J by 5 bases, with 18 bases between them. The CDR3 spans 16 residues. DNA for the CDR3: TGTGCCAGCAGTAGTCCCGGGACGGGGCGAAATGAAAAACTGTTTTTT. Protein product: CASSSPGTGRNEKLFF.

The chain employs TRBV27 and TRBJ1-6; 9 bases match TRBD1. The CDR3 runs 16 residues. V gave up 4 bases and J gave up 11 bases; unmatched junction bases: 12. Per germline, CDR1 MNHEY and CDR2 SMNVEV (reference sequence). The CDR3 sequence is CASSSGTGFGSTPLHF. CDR3 nucleotides: TGTGCCAGCAGTTCAGGGACAGGGTTCGGGTCTACACCCCTCCACTTT.

This clonotype was seen many times. The chain employs TRBV7-2 and TRBJ2-5; D remains unclear. Trimming left V 4 bases short and J 4 bases short, with 10 bases between. Per the germline V gene, CDR1 is SGHTA and CDR2 is FQGNSA. There are 13 residues in the CDR3. CDR3: CASSSLVLETQYF. Written as DNA, the CDR3 is TGTGCCAGCAGCTCCCTAGTCTTAGAGACCCAGTACTTC.

V and J are TRBV27 and TRBJ2-3; 9 nucleotides line up with TRBD2. CDR1 is MNHEY, CDR2 SMNVEV, per germline (reference sequence). Trimming removed 8 bases from V and 4 bases from J; junction bases left unmatched: 10. The CDR3 consists of 15 residues. The CDR3 coding sequence is TGTGCCAGCTGGGGAAAGGGACTAGCACCAGATACGCAGTATTTT. Protein product: CASWGKGLAPDTQYF.

The rearrangement links TRBV6-6 to TRBJ1-2; TRBD1 matches 8 bases. This CDR3 region has 14 residues. J gave up 7 bases and V 2 bases, and 6 bases lay outside the gene matches. The V gene's germline CDR1 is MNHNY and CDR2 SVGAGI (reference sequence). The CDR3 sequence is CASSYQDRVLGYTF. The CDR3, as DNA: TGTGCCAGCAGTTACCAGGACAGGGTCCTTGGCTACACCTTC.

The chain couples TRBV10-3 to TRBJ2-3; D might be TRBD2 (7 bases). V lost 4 bases and J 2 bases, leaving 16 bases between the germline ends. Germline assignment: CDR1 ENHRY and CDR2 SYGVKD. The CDR3 runs to 16 residues. Here the CDR3 DNA reads TGTGCCATCAGTGTCCGGGGAGGGGGTAACACAGATACGCAGTATTTT. This sequence encodes CAISVRGGGNTDTQYF.

The sample holds a few counts of this clonotype. The rearrangement joins TRBV5-1 to TRBJ1-2; maybe TRBD1 (5 bases). Trimming left V 0 bases short and J 0 bases short, with 9 bases between. The CDR3 has 15 amino acids. CDR1 and CDR2 (germline): SGHRS, YFSETQ. In nucleotides, the CDR3 is TGCGCCAGCAGCTTGGGGGACGTTACTAACTATGGCTACACCTTC. Encoded protein: CASSLGDVTNYGYTF.

The chain employs TRBV6-2 or TRBV6-3 and TRBJ1-2; a weak D match, TRBD1 (5 bases). The length of the CDR3 is 15 residues. The V gene's germline CDR1 is MNHEY and CDR2 SVGEGT. V gave up 2 bases and J gave up 4 bases, with 14 bases separating them. CDR3 DNA: TGTGCCAGCAGTTACGGGGCAGGTCCCCTCTATGGCTACACCTTC. It translates to CASSYGAGPLYGYTF.

The gene calls are TRBV7-6 and TRBJ1-1; no definite D call. The CDR3 runs to 13 residues. The V end lost 5 bases, the J end lost 2 bases, and 9 bases lay between the germline ends. CDR1 and CDR2 (germline): SGHVS, FNYEAQ. Written as DNA, the CDR3 is TGTGCCAGCAGCACCGGGGAAAACACTGAAGCTTTCTTT. It encodes CASSTGENTEAFF.

This clonotype was detected a few times. This chain links TRBV20-1 with TRBJ2-7; D unclear. This CDR3 spans 13 amino acids. Per germline, CDR1 DFQATT and CDR2 SNEGSKA (reference sequence). Trimming removed 1 base at V and 3 bases at J, with 10 bases between. The chain's CDR3 is CSARGIHFYEQYF. CDR3 DNA sequence: TGCAGTGCTAGAGGGATCCACTTCTACGAGCAGTACTTC.

The chain combines TRBV15 with TRBJ2-3; TRBD2 aligns across 11 bases. This CDR3 has 15 residues. CDR1 and CDR2 from the germline V gene are LNHNV and YYDKDF (reference sequence). J was trimmed by 6 bases and V by 8 bases; bases with no gene match: 10. The CDR3 DNA is TGTGCCACCCTATATAGCGGGGGGGCGACGGATACGCAGTATTTT. Amino acids: CATLYSGGATDTQYF.

The chain links TRBV21-1 to TRBJ2-7; the D segment call TRBD1 is taken from the table without a DNA check. TRBV21-1 is classified as a pseudogene. The CDR3 has 15 residues. CDR3 nucleotide sequence: TGTGCCAGCAGTGCGATACCGGGACAGGGTTACGAGCAGTACTTC. It is translated as CASSAIPGQGYEQYF.

The chain employs TRBV3-1 and TRBJ2-4; D uncertain. Matching the DNA end better, TRBJ2-7 makes the J call doubtful. CDR1 and CDR2 (germline): LGHDT, YNNKEL (reference sequence). The CDR3 sequence is 11 residues long. CDR3 in DNA: TGTGCCAGACCGGTCGTACACGAGCAGTACTTC. Protein sequence: CARPVVHEQYF.

This chain uses TRBV14 with TRBJ2-3; D is perhaps TRBD2 (5 bases). V was trimmed by 0 bases and J by 6 bases, leaving 16 bases between them. CDR1 is SGHDN, CDR2 FVKESK, per germline. The CDR3 loop spans 16 amino acids. The CDR3 DNA is TGTGCCAGCAGCCAAGATAGTACGGCGTCGGGGGATACGCAGTATTTT. It codes for CASSQDSTASGDTQYF.

This clonotype has more than one count but fewer than ten. This chain uses TRBV9 with TRBJ2-5; TRBD1 is a possible D gene (6 bases). The CDR3 runs to 15 residues. V was trimmed by 0 bases and J by 7 bases, leaving 16 bases between them. Germline V gene sequence: CDR1 SGDLS, CDR2 YYNGEE. CDR3 DNA: TGTGCCAGCAGCGTAGATGGGACACCCGTTCGGACCCAGTACTTC. This translates into CASSVDGTPVRTQYF.